This entry describes one TCR beta chain. The sample is drawn from a study of blood T cell repertoires in COVID-19. On the study more broadly: Samples representing acute and convalescent COVID-19 were sourced from the United States, Italy and Spain.

Sequencing was performed with immunoSEQ multiplex PCR; in TCRdb, only in-frame clones are kept and a portion is missing. The sample includes roughly 200,000 clones, roughly 84% of them seen just once. Within 2 weeks of study entry, exposed participants had contacted a PCR-confirmed or clinician-diagnosed COVID-19 case. Germline V lookup: CDR1 MGHRA, CDR2 YSYEKL. The CDR3 length is 17 residues. With 0 bases removed from V and 0 bases from J, the gap between germline ends came to 13 bases. The V and J genes are TRBV4-1 and TRBJ2-3; a weak D match, TRBD1 (6 bases). The clonotype was recovered from a woman aged 25-40 years who had been exposed to COVID-19. The specimen was PBMCs or T cells enriched from blood (not recorded which). CDR3 amino acids: CASSQDAGTPSTDTQYF. CDR3 DNA: TGCGCCAGCAGCCAAGACGCCGGGACACCTAGCACAGATACGCAGTATTTT.